One sample yielded the 22 T cell receptor beta chains listed below, sequenced in a study of PD-1 blockade in classical Hodgkin lymphoma. The time point was: cycle 4 day 1 (C4D1), after less than seven weeks of nivolumab. Relapse was seen in all patients after autologous stem cell transplantation, and brentuximab vedotin exposure was variable. The protocol was immunoSEQ multiplex PCR, while the TCRdb copy is restricted to in-frame clones and leaves out a portion. The table records 75,000 to 95,000 clones, about 83% of them present only once. Specimen: peripheral blood mononuclear cells (PBMCs), collected before the fourth cycle of nivolumab. The receptors stem from a human donor with classical Hodgkin lymphoma.

The chain couples TRBV14 to TRBJ2-1; D gene uncertain. Germline CDR1 reads SGHDN; CDR2 reads FVKESK. V lost 0 bases, J lost 9 bases, and 6 bases lay in between. CDR3 length equals 12 residues. CDR3: CASSQDFGEQFF. DNA of the CDR3: TGTGCCAGCAGCCAAGATTTTGGTGAGCAGTTCTTC.

CDR3 in DNA: TGTGCCAGTCGGGACTCAGGATTCAATCAGCCCCAGCATTTT. Its protein product is CASRDSGFNQPQHF. This chain links TRBV19 with TRBJ1-5; possibly TRBD1 for D (5 bases). V lost 8 bases, J lost 3 bases, and 14 bases lay in between. From germline, CDR1 is LNHDA and CDR2 SQIVND (reference sequence). This CDR3 region has 14 residues.

This clone was recorded a few times. V and J are TRBV6-1 and TRBJ2-7, with 7 nucleotides matching TRBD2. V lost 0 bases and J lost 2; bases outside the gene matches: 7. Germline CDR1 is MNHNS and CDR2 is SASEGT. CDR3 length: 16 residues. The chain's CDR3 is CASSEARSGYAYEQYF. The DNA for the CDR3 is TGTGCCAGCAGTGAAGCGCGTAGCGGGTACGCCTACGAGCAGTACTTC.

V and J are TRBV15 and TRBJ1-4, with a weak D call TRBD1 (5 bases). In germline, CDR1 is LNHNV, CDR2 YYDKDF (reference sequence). V lost 1 base and J 6 bases, leaving 9 bases between the germline ends. The CDR3 runs 14 residues. The CDR3 loop reads CATSRGGRDEKLFF. DNA of the CDR3: TGTGCCACCAGCAGAGGGGGACGGGATGAAAAACTGTTTTTT.

The chain recombines TRBV19 with TRBJ1-2; D possibly corresponds to TRBD1 (6 bases). Germline V lookup: CDR1 LNHDA, CDR2 SQIVND (reference sequence). This CDR3 spans 13 amino acids. The V end lost 6 bases, the J end lost 8 bases, and 16 bases lay between the germline ends. This CDR3 reads CASRMGQGKGYTF. The CDR3 region has the DNA TGTGCCAGTAGGATGGGACAAGGAAAAGGCTACACCTTC.

The V and J genes are TRBV6-5 and TRBJ2-7, with 7 bases aligning to TRBD2. Germline trimming cut 6 bases from V and 0 bases from J; bases unmatched to any gene: 8. CDR1 and CDR2 from the germline V gene are MNHEY and SVGAGI. The length of the CDR3 is 15 residues. The CDR3 bases are TGTGCCAGCAGCCGTCTAGCGGAAGTCTCCTACGAGCAGTACTTC. It yields the protein CASSRLAEVSYEQYF.

This chain links TRBV5-1 with TRBJ2-5; no firm D call. CDR1 is SGHRS, CDR2 YFSETQ, per germline. The CDR3 spans 13 residues. V was trimmed by 3 bases and J by 1 base, leaving 7 bases between them. The CDR3: CASSSSLQETQYF. Written as DNA, the CDR3 is TGCGCCAGCAGCTCATCCCTCCAAGAGACCCAGTACTTC.

The genes are TRBV19 and TRBJ2-7; 9 nucleotides match TRBD2. The CDR3 totals 13 residues. CDR1 and CDR2 (germline): LNHDA, SQIVND (reference sequence). V shed 5 bases, J shed 7 bases, and the junction held 6 bases outside the gene matches. The CDR3 region is CASSQWREGEQYF. In nucleotides, the CDR3 is TGTGCCAGTAGTCAGTGGCGGGAGGGAGAGCAGTACTTC.

The chain recombines TRBV10-3 with TRBJ1-2; no firm D call. Germline V gene data show CDR1 as ENHRY and CDR2 as SYGVKD. The CDR3 totals 11 residues. Trimming took off 4 bases at V and 8 bases at J, with 8 bases between the two ends. CDR3 sequence reads: CAISAVLGYTF. The CDR3 DNA reads as TGTGCCATCAGTGCCGTGTTGGGCTACACCTTC.

V usage is TRBV27 and J usage is TRBJ2-3; 7 bases line up with TRBD1. The CDR3 extends over 16 amino acids. Germline trimming cut 1 base from V and 3 bases from J; bases unmatched to any gene: 7. Germline CDR1 and CDR2: MNHEY and SMNVEV (reference sequence). CDR3 sequence: CASSLWPGGRTDTQYF. The CDR3 nucleotides are TGTGCCAGCAGTTTATGGCCAGGGGGTCGTACAGATACGCAGTATTTT.

As DNA, the CDR3 is TGCGCCAGCAAGAGAGCGGGGACCCCGATGGAGCAGTACTTC. This gives the protein CASKRAGTPMEQYF. The chain has TRBV5-1 and TRBJ2-7, with 7 bases lining up with TRBD2. In germline, CDR1 is SGHRS, CDR2 YFSETQ. The V gene end was trimmed by 6 bases and the J gene end by 7 bases; junction bases not matched to a gene: 13. The CDR3 is 14 amino acids.

This clone was recorded a few times. Distinct nucleotide sequences in the sample also encode this CDR3. The rearrangement uses TRBV10-3 and TRBJ2-7, with no clear D. Germline values: CDR1 ENHRY, CDR2 SYGVKD. The CDR3 has 12 amino acids. V lost 3 bases to trimming and J lost 4 bases, with 7 bases between them. CDR3 in amino acids: CAISEGSYEQYF. The CDR3 DNA follows: TGTGCCATCAGTGAAGGTTCATACGAGCAGTACTTC.

The V gene is TRBV15, the J gene TRBJ1-1, with D possibly matching TRBD1 (5 bases). CDR3 size: 14 residues. Deletions cut 8 bases from V and 4 bases from J, with 17 bases between. Germline CDR1 reads LNHNV; CDR2 reads YYDKDF (reference sequence). This chain's CDR3 is CATGWGRVGTEAFF. Here the CDR3 DNA reads TGTGCCACCGGCTGGGGCAGGGTGGGCACTGAAGCTTTCTTT.

V is TRBV5-6 and J is TRBJ1-1; TRBD1 aligns across 7 bases. Germline trimming cut 0 bases from V and 3 bases from J; bases unmatched to any gene: 8. The CDR3 is made up of 16 amino acids. Germline CDR1 reads SGHDT; CDR2 reads YYEEEE. This chain's CDR3 is CASSLAGDSEYTEAFF. The CDR3 DNA reads as TGTGCCAGCAGCTTGGCTGGGGACAGCGAATACACTGAAGCTTTCTTT.

The rearrangement uses TRBV5-1 and TRBJ2-1, with 15 bases fitting TRBD2. The germline V gene has CDR1 SGHRS and CDR2 YFSETQ. With 4 bases clipped from V and 7 bases from J, the junction kept 6 bases outside the gene matches. The CDR3 spans 16 residues. The CDR3 loop reads CASSTSGLAGGNEQFF. The CDR3 bases are TGCGCCAGCAGCACATCAGGACTAGCGGGAGGGAATGAGCAGTTCTTC.

This clone was counted once. CDR3 DNA sequence: TGCGCCAGCAGCTTGGGTTCGAGGGGGAATGAGCAGTTCTTC. Translated, it gives CASSLGSRGNEQFF. The chain combines TRBV5-1 with TRBJ2-1; possible D gene TRBD1, 6 bases. The CDR3 consists of 14 residues. In germline, CDR1 is SGHRS, CDR2 YFSETQ. V lost 0 bases, J lost 7 bases, and 11 bases lay in between.

The V gene is TRBV6-6, the J gene TRBJ2-3; no clear D gene. Looked up from germline, CDR1 is MNHNY and CDR2 is SVGAGI (reference sequence). V shed 6 bases and J shed 4 bases, with 17 bases lying between them. This CDR3 has 15 residues. The CDR3 DNA reads TGTGCCAGCAGCCCGACTGGAACGGCTTCAGATACGCAGTATTTT. Translation gives CASSPTGTASDTQYF.

V usage is TRBV30 and J usage is TRBJ1-2; D is ambiguous. V was shortened by 3 bases and J by 7 bases, with 12 bases between the two germline ends. This CDR3 spans 12 amino acids. Germline CDR1 reads GTSNPN; CDR2 reads SVGIG (reference sequence). The CDR3 region is CAWRSGFGGYTF. The DNA for the CDR3 is TGTGCCTGGAGGTCGGGTTTCGGTGGCTACACCTTC. Using reference TRBV30 and TRBJ1-2 for the parts outside the CDR3, the full variable domain is SQTIHQWPATLVQPVGSPLSLECTVEGTSNPNLYWYRQAAGRGLQLLFYSVGIGQISSEVPQNLSASRPQDRQFILSSKKLLLSDSGFYLCAWRSGFGGYTFGSGTRLTVV.

J is TRBJ2-3 and V is TRBV6-6; 8 bases match TRBD2. CDR1 and CDR2 (germline): MNHNY, SVGAGI (reference sequence). The CDR3 is made up of 16 amino acids. With 6 bases clipped from V and 2 bases from J, the junction kept 10 bases outside the gene matches. Here the CDR3 reads CASSPRGAGVTDTQYF. In nucleotides, the CDR3 is TGTGCCAGCAGCCCCAGGGGAGCGGGAGTCACAGATACGCAGTATTTT.

This rearrangement joins TRBV10-3 to TRBJ1-2; TRBD1 matches at 7 bases. The CDR3 spans 15 residues. CDR1 is ENHRY, CDR2 SYGVKD, per germline. J lost 6 bases, V lost 7 bases, and 14 bases had no gene match. CDR3 sequence (DNA): TGTGCCATCAATAAAAACAGGGGCCAGGGAGATGGCTACACCTTC. Its translation is CAINKNRGQGDGYTF.

The rearrangement uses TRBV28 and TRBJ2-7; D might be TRBD1 (6 bases). Trimming took 4 bases from V and 3 from J, leaving 16 bases between them. CDR3 length equals 15 residues. Germline V lookup: CDR1 MDHEN, CDR2 SYDVKM. This CDR3 is CASSSPGTKSYEQYF. CDR3 in DNA: TGTGCCAGCAGTTCACCCGGGACAAAGAGCTACGAGCAGTACTTC.

The V gene is TRBV18, the J gene TRBJ2-3; 8 positions agree with TRBD2. This CDR3 region has 15 residues. Germline lookup yields CDR1 KGHSH and CDR2 LQKENI. Trimming at V came to 1 base and at J to 5 bases, leaving 5 bases not matched to a gene. CDR3 amino acids: CASSPRKRELDTQYF. CDR3 in DNA: TGTGCCAGCTCACCACGGAAGCGGGAGCTAGATACGCAGTATTTT. Based on the CDR3 plus reference TRBV18 and TRBJ2-3, the full variable domain is NAGVMQNPRHLVRRRGQEARLRCSPMKGHSHVYWYRQLPEEGLKFMVYLQKENIIDESGMPKERFSAEFPKEGPSILRIQQVVRGDSAAYFCASSPRKRELDTQYFGPGTRLTVL.